This TCR beta chain was sequenced in a study of T cell responses to AZD1222 COVID-19 vaccine. Turning to this clone: Its matching antigen is unknown.

Study-level results: Receipt of two AZD1222 doses was followed by a rise in Spike-specific TCR breadth and depth.

Generated by immunoSEQ multiplex PCR, the TCRdb table keeps only in-frame clones and is missing some. Of over 85,000 clones listed, approximately 81% are singletons. V shed 10 bases and J shed 6 bases, with 21 bases lying between them. Germline V lookup: CDR1 SNHLY, CDR2 FYNNEI. The CDR3 runs 15 residues. The TCR sequence derives from an adult in good health. The rearrangement links TRBV2 to TRBJ2-2, with D maybe TRBD2 (5 bases). The specimen was peripheral blood, collected on day 0 of AZD1222 vaccination. This CDR3 is CATRAGGRIAGELFF. The DNA of the CDR3 is TGTGCCACCCGAGCAGGAGGCCGGATCGCCGGGGAGCTGTTTTTT.